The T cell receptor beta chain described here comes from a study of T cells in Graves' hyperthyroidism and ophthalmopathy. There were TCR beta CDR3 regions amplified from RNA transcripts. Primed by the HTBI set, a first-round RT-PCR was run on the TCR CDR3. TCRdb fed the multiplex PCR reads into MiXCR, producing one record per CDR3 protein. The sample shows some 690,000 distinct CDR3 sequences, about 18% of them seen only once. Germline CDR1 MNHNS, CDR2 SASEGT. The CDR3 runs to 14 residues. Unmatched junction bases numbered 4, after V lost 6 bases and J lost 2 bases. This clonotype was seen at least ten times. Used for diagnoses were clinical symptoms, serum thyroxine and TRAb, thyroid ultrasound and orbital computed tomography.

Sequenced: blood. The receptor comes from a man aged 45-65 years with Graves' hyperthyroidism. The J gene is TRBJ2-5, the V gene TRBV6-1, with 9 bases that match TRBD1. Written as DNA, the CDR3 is TGTGCCAGCAGGGCCGGGACAGGGCAAGAGACCCAGTACTTC. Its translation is CASRAGTGQETQYF.